This TCR beta chain was recovered during a study of graft-versus-host responses after intestinal transplantation. A remark on this clone: Its antigen is undetermined.

Here immunoSEQ multiplex PCR was the method, and the copy in TCRdb shows in-frame clones only, minus some. Here the sample spans about 40,000 clones, 85% to 95% being singletons. CDR1 and CDR2 from the germline V gene are SGHVS and FNYEAQ. Unmatched junction bases numbered 9, after V lost 5 bases and J lost 0 bases. The CDR3 spans 17 residues. The chain employs TRBV7-6 and TRBJ2-1, with 8 bases matching TRBD2. The sample here was unstimulated CD8+ T cells sorted from spleen or lymph node cells, taken before transplant. The origin of this receptor is a human donor who was the organ donor for an intestinal transplant. The CDR3 sequence is CASSPPRGGPSYNEQFF. The CDR3 DNA reads as TGTGCCAGCAGCCCTCCCCGGGGGGGGCCCTCCTACAATGAGCAGTTCTTC.